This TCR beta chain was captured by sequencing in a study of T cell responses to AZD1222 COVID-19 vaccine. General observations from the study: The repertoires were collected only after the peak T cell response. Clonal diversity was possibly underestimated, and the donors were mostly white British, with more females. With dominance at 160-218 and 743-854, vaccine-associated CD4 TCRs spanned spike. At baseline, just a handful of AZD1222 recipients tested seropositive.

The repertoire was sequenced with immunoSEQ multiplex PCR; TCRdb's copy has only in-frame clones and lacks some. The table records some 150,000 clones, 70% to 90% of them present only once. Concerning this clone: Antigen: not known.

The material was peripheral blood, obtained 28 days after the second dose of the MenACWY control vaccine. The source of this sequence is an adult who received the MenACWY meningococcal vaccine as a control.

CDR3 sequence (DNA): TGTGCCACCAGTGACCCCCAGGATGAAGCTTTCTTT. It is translated as CATSDPQDEAFF. The chain combines TRBV24-1 with TRBJ1-1; D ambiguous. CDR1 is KGHDR, CDR2 SFDVKD, per germline. Trimming took 4 bases from V and 7 from J, leaving 9 bases between them. This CDR3 has 12 residues.